This T cell receptor (beta chain) comes out of a study of PD-L1 blockade in urothelial cancer. TCRdb's copy holds only in-frame clones and misses some; the assay was immunoSEQ multiplex PCR. The sample lists fewer than 50,000 clones, around nine tenths occurring once. The CDR3 contains 13 residues. Germline values: CDR1 LNHDA, CDR2 SQIVND (reference sequence). Trimming pared 5 bases from V and 0 bases from J, leaving 5 bases between. Study conclusions and caveats: Lower than median blood TCR clonality before treatment predicted better survival.

This clone has more than one count but fewer than ten. Its target is unknown. The clonotype comes from a man in his 60s with urothelial cancer. This specimen consisted of PBMCs, obtained around atezolizumab (anti-PD-L1) treatment. This sequence joins TRBV19 and TRBJ1-3; D is uncertain. The CDR3 loop is CASSVSSGNTIYF. CDR3 sequence (DNA): TGTGCCAGTAGTGTCAGCTCTGGAAACACCATATATTTT.